This T cell receptor (beta chain) was captured in a study of blood T cells in healthy people across ages. Together with a sample-barcoded 5' primer, a J-beta primer mix was included in a second PCR lasting roughly 6 to 12 cycles. All cDNA molecules were each tagged by a template-switch adaptor with 12 random nucleotides. MiXCR, applied by TCRdb to the 5' RACE reads, yields one record per CDR3 protein. The sample lists 1,800,000 or so distinct CDR3 sequences, roughly two fifths occurring once. Concerning this clonotype itself: Its antigen remains unidentified.

Overall study findings and caveats: Across samples, TCR beta diversity tracked strongly with naive T cell percentage. Per-million-T-cell TCR beta diversity fell roughly linearly with age.

Per germline, CDR1 MNHNY and CDR2 SVGAGI (reference sequence). CDR3 length: 13 residues. V shed 10 bases, J shed 10 bases, and the junction held 13 bases outside the gene matches. The receptor was isolated from a human donor in good health. This rearrangement joins TRBV6-6 to TRBJ2-1; 7 nucleotides align to TRBD2. Sequenced input: blood. DNA for the CDR3: TGTGCCACCAATGGGGAGGGTGGAGGGGAGCAGTTCTTC. Residues: CATNGEGGGEQFF.